Listed below are T cell receptor beta chains from one sample, sequenced in a study of glioma-infiltrating T cells. TCRdb reanalysed the multiplex PCR reads using MiXCR and keeps one entry per CDR3 protein. The sample lists about 380,000 distinct CDR3 sequences; more than 35% were seen once. Sequenced sample: glioma tissue, nonneoplastic brain tissue, or PBMCs (not recorded which). These TCRs come from a human donor with low-grade glioma or glioblastoma, undergoing nonglioma brain surgery, or in good health (not recorded which). Each CDR3 is given with its conserved first and last residue.

j_call	v_call	cdr3_aa
TRBJ2-3	TRBV4-1	CASQQGDSTDTQYF
TRBJ2-1	TRBV5-1	CASSGMSGNLQFF
TRBJ2-1	TRBV7-2	CASSSSYRNEQFF
TRBJ2-1	TRBV4-1	CASSLPLGEQFF
TRBJ2-7	TRBV27	CASSLVPGFNEQYF
TRBJ2-1	TRBV7-2	CASSHWTRNNEQFF
TRBJ2-7	TRBV28	CASSLWGLAVYEQYF
TRBJ2-3	TRBV10-3	CAISGRTRGDTQYF
TRBJ2-3	TRBV5-1	CASSRRPQFGTDTQYF
TRBJ2-3	TRBV6-1	CASGDRGTDTQYF
TRBJ1-5	TRBV10-3	CATLPGQGAKGNQPQHF
TRBJ2-2	TRBV3-1	CASSSLRGGTGELFF
TRBJ2-3	TRBV28	CASSLPTALGLGFLTQYF
TRBJ2-7	TRBV6-5	CASSYAGQGYEQYF
TRBJ2-1	TRBV7-2	CASSSAGDSSYNEQFF
TRBJ2-1	TRBV27	CASSLGLANSNEQFF
TRBJ1-3	TRBV20-1	CSAGPGSGNTIYF
TRBJ1-2	TRBV15	CATSRDRGYGYTF
TRBJ2-2	TRBV28	CASSFKGHSTGELFF
TRBJ2-1	TRBV7-6	CASSSGVWEQFF
TRBJ2-7	TRBV7-9	CASSRQGEQYF
TRBJ2-3	TRBV6-2/TRBV6-3	CASSYRLVGGTDTQYF
TRBJ2-2	TRBV27	CASSSPHVRGTGELFF
TRBJ2-3	TRBV7-2	CASSLEPSWIADTQYF
TRBJ2-1	TRBV29-1	CSVPSSPPSGRYNEQFF